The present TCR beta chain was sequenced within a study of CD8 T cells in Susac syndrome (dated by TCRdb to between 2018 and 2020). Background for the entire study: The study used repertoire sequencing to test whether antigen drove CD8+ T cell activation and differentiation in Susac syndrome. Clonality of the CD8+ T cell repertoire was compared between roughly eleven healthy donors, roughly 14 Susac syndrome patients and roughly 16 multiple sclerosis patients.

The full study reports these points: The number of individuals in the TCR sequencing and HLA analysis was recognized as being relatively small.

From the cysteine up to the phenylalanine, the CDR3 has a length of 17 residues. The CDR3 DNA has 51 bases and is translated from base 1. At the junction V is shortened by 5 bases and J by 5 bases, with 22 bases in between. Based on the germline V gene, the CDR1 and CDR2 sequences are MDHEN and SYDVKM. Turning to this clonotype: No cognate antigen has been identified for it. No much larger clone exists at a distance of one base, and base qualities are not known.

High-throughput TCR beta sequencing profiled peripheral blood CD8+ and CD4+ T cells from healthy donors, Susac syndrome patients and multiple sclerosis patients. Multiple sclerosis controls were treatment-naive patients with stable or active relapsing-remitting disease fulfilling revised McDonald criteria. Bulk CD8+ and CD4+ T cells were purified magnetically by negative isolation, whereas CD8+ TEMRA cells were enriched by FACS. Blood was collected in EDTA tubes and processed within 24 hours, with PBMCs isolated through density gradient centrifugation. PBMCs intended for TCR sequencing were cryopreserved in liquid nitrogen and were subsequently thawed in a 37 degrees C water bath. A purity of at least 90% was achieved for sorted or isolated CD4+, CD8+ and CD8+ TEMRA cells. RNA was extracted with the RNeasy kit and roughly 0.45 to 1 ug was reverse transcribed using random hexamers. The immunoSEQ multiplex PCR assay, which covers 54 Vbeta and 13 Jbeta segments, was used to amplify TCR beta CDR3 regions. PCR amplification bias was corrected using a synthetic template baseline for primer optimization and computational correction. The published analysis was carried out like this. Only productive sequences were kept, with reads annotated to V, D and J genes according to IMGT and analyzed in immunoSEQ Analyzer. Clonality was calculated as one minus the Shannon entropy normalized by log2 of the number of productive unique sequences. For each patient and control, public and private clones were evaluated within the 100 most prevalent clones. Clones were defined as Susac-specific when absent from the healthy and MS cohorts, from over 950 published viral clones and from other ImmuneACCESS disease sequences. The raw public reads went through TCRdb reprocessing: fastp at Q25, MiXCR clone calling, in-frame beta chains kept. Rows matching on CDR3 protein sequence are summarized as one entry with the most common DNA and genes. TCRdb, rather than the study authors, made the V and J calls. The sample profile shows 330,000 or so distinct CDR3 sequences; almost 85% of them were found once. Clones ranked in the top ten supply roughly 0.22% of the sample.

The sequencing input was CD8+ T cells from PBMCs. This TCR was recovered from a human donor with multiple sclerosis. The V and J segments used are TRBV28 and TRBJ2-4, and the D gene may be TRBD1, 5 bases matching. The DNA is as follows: TGTGCCAGCAGTAAAATGATCTCATTCGCGACAGAAAACATTCAGTACTTC. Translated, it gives CASSKMISFATENIQYF.